The entry below gives a single T cell receptor beta chain sequence along with its context. This sample stems from a study of blood T cell repertoires in COVID-19. As for the study in general: T cells, B-cell-depleted T cells, or PBMCs supplied cDNA or gDNA.

V shed 0 bases and J 4 bases; nucleotides not matched to a gene: 10. CDR1 is LGHNA and CDR2 is YNFKEQ in the germline V gene. CDR3 size: 17 residues. Per the original data handling: Reference gene primer amplification in the assay estimated nucleated cell counts. Libraries were prepared by immunoSEQ multiplex PCR; TCRdb keeps only in-frame clonotypes and omits some of them. That table supplies the V and J calls and clone size; D and trimming were determined from the DNA. The sample shows around 260,000 clones, approximately 91% of them seen only once. The sequenced material came from peripheral blood. The chain recombines TRBV4-2 with TRBJ2-7; TRBD2 matches at 9 bases. The receptor's source is a human donor in a cohort sampled during active COVID-19. This chain's CDR3 is CASSQEGGLAGRYEQYF. CDR3 nucleotide sequence: TGTGCCAGCAGCCAAGAAGGTGGGCTAGCGGGACGTTACGAGCAGTACTTC.